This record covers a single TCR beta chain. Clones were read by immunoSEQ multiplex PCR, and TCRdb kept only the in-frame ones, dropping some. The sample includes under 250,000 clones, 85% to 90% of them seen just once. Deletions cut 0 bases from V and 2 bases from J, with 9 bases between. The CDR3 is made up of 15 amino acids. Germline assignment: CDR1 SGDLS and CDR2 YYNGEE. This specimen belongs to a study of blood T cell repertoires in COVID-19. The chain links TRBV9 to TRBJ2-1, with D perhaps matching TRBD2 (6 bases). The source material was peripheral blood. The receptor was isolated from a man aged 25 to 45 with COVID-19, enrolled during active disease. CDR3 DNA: TGTGCCAGCAGCGTAGACGGGAGACCCTACAATGAGCAGTTCTTC. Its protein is CASSVDGRPYNEQFF.